Listed below are T cell receptor beta chains from one sample, sequenced in a study of neurological immune-mediated disorders. One entry per CDR3 protein, called by TCRdb with MiXCR from the 5' RACE reads. This sample has tens of thousands of distinct CDR3 sequences, with roughly a quarter found just once. Sequencing input: CD4+ T cells from blood. These receptors were collected from a man in his fifties with HTLV-1-associated myelopathy (HAM/TSP). CDR3s include the opening cysteine and the closing phenylalanine or tryptophan. The D gene is left open where the match is weak. Size is stated for part of the rows, as once, few or many counts, or as a class when the clone is expanded.

>many|TRBJ2-3|.|TRBV7-2
TGTGCCAGCAGCTTAGACAGGGAGGATACGCAGTATTTT
CASSLDREDTQYF
>many|TRBJ2-7|TRBD1|TRBV5-1
TGCGCCAGCAGCTCCGGGACAGGGATCTACGAGCAGTACTTC
CASSSGTGIYEQYF
>few|TRBJ1-5|.|TRBV20-1
TGCAGTGCTAGTCCAGGGGTAGGTCAGCCCCAGCATTTT
CSASPGVGQPQHF
>many|TRBJ2-1|.|TRBV4-1
TGCGCCAGTACACCTCCCGGGGCTGTTCTTATGAATGAGCAGTTCTTC
CASTPPGAVLMNEQFF
>many|TRBJ2-7|.|TRBV10-3
TGTGCCATCAGTGAGTCTAGAATTACCTACGAGCAGTACTTC
CAISESRITYEQYF
>many|TRBJ1-6|TRBD1|TRBV12-3/TRBV12-4
TGTGCCAGCAGCACCGGGACAGGGACTTCACCCCTCCACTTT
CASSTGTGTSPLHF
>many|TRBJ2-1|.|TRBV2
TGTGCCAGCAGTACTGAGTCCTACAATGAGCAGTTCTTC
CASSTESYNEQFF
>many|TRBJ2-7|.|TRBV5-1
TGCGCCAGCAGCTTGAAGGAACCCTACGAGCAGTACTTC
CASSLKEPYEQYF
>many|TRBJ2-1|TRBD2|TRBV20-1
TGCAGTGCTACTAGCGGGGGGCCCAATGAGCAGTTCTTC
CSATSGGPNEQFF
>many|TRBJ2-6|TRBD1|TRBV7-9
TGTGCCAGCAGCTTAGGACGACAGGGGGCGCGTGGGGCCAACGTCCTGACTTTC
CASSLGRQGARGANVLTF
>many|TRBJ1-2|.|TRBV24-1
TGTGCCACCAGTGATTTAGAGCAGAACTATGGCTACACCTTC
CATSDLEQNYGYTF
>many|TRBJ2-2|.|TRBV6-5
TGTGCCAGCATCTCTGGGGCTGACACCGGGGAGCTGTTTTTT
CASISGADTGELFF
>many|TRBJ2-2|.|TRBV9
TGTGCCAGCAGCGTAGCGACAGAACCCACCGGGGAGCTGTTTTTT
CASSVATEPTGELFF
>many|TRBJ1-1|.|TRBV6-5
TGTGCCAGCAGTTACACGGGGGGCACTGAAGCTTTCTTT
CASSYTGGTEAFF
>many|TRBJ2-3|TRBD2|TRBV2
TGTGCCAGCAGCCGGCGGGCGGGAGGCGGGGATACGCAGTATTTT
CASSRRAGGGDTQYF
>many|TRBJ2-1|.|TRBV12-3/TRBV12-4
TGTGCCAGCAGTTTAGTTACATACAATGAGCAGTTCTTC
CASSLVTYNEQFF
>many|TRBJ2-1|.|TRBV5-1
TGCGCCAGCAGGCGGGGCGGATACAATGAGCAGTTCTTC
CASRRGGYNEQFF
>many|TRBJ2-2|.|TRBV5-1
TGCGCCAGCAGCTTGGTGACCGGGCTTACCGGGGAGCTGTTTTTT
CASSLVTGLTGELFF
>many|TRBJ1-2|.|TRBV14
TGTGCCAGCAGCCAAGACAGGGGTTCCCTTCACTATGGCTACACCTTC
CASSQDRGSLHYGYTF
>few|TRBJ2-2|TRBD2|TRBV20-1
TGCAGTGCTAGAGTCGGTGAAGCGGGGGGGAACACCGGGGAGCTGTTTTTT
CSARVGEAGGNTGELFF
>many|TRBJ2-5|.|TRBV7-9
TGTGCCAGCAGCTTAGTAGCAGGGAGTGAGACCCAGTACTTC
CASSLVAGSETQYF
>many|TRBJ2-5|TRBD2|TRBV7-2
TGTGCCAGCAGCCCCGACCGGGGGGTAACGAAGACCCAGTACTTC
CASSPDRGVTKTQYF
>many|TRBJ1-5|.|TRBV29-1
TGCAGCGTTGAAAGAGGGGTGCGTGCGTGGAATCAGCCCCAGCATTTT
CSVERGVRAWNQPQHF
>many|TRBJ2-2|.|TRBV5-1
TGCGCCAGCAGCTTCACGCAGGGAGAGACCGGGGAGCTGTTTTTT
CASSFTQGETGELFF
>many|TRBJ2-7|.|TRBV20-1
TGCAGTGCTAGACTTCGGCAGGGTTTGTGGGAGCAGTACTTC
CSARLRQGLWEQYF
>.|TRBJ1-1|.|TRBV29-1
TGCAGCGTCGGTCCGGGGGGCACTGAAGCTTTCTTT
CSVGPGGTEAFF
>.|TRBJ1-4|.|TRBV20-1
TGCAGTGCTAGAGGATTGGCAGGCTATAATGAAAAACTGTTTTTT
CSARGLAGYNEKLFF
>many|TRBJ2-7|TRBD2|TRBV7-2
TGTGCCAGCAGCTTAGCGCTGACTAGCGGGAGTTACGAGCAGTACTTC
CASSLALTSGSYEQYF
>many|TRBJ2-3|TRBD2|TRBV28
TGTGCCAGCGTAGCCCGGGCGGGAGGGGGAACAGATACGCAGTATTTT
CASVARAGGGTDTQYF
>many|TRBJ1-2|.|TRBV20-1
TGCAGTCCCGGGACAGGCTACACCTTC
CSPGTGYTF
>many|TRBJ2-1|.|TRBV20-1
TGCAGTGCCATTGGACCGACGACGAATGAGCAGTTCTTC
CSAIGPTTNEQFF
>.|TRBJ1-3|.|TRBV2
TGTGCCAGTAACCGGGACATTGGAAACACCATATATTTT
CASNRDIGNTIYF
>many|TRBJ1-4|TRBD1|TRBV2
TGTGCCAGCGAAACCGGGACAGACAATGAAAAACTGTTTTTT
CASETGTDNEKLFF
>.|TRBJ2-7|.|TRBV7-2
TGTGCCAGCAGCTTCGGTTCTCTATACGAGCAGTACTTC
CASSFGSLYEQYF
>few|TRBJ2-7|.|TRBV2
TGTGCCAGCAGTGAAGCGCAGGGACAGTACTTC
CASSEAQGQYF
>many|TRBJ1-1|.|TRBV6-5
TGTGCCAGCAGTTACTCGGGCATCCGTGAAGCTTTCTTT
CASSYSGIREAFF
>.|TRBJ2-3|TRBD2|TRBV29-1
TGCAGCGGTCGGGGAGCGGGGGGCGCAGCAGATACGCAGTATTTT
CSGRGAGGAADTQYF
>many|TRBJ2-5|.|TRBV4-1
TGCGCCAGCAGCCAGGGGTTAGTGTGGGCCCCCCAAGAGACCCAGTACTTC
CASSQGLVWAPQETQYF
>many|TRBJ1-5|.|TRBV12-3/TRBV12-4
TGTGCCAGCCAAGCGGACCACCAGAATAATCAGCCCCAGCATTTT
CASQADHQNNQPQHF
>many|TRBJ2-1|TRBD1|TRBV7-2
TGTGCCAGCAGGGGCCAGGGGGCGGGTACCGATGAGCAGTTCTTC
CASRGQGAGTDEQFF
>many|TRBJ2-1|.|TRBV21-1
TGTGCCAGCAGCAAAGGGGTTAGCTCCTACAATGAGCAGTTCTTC
CASSKGVSSYNEQFF
>many|TRBJ2-2|TRBD2|TRBV20-1
TGCAGTGCTCCGGGACTAGCGACCGGGGAGCTGTTTTTT
CSAPGLATGELFF
>many|TRBJ2-7|TRBD2|TRBV29-1
TGCAGCGTTGAAGTAGGAGGGAGGGTCTACGAGCAGTACTTC
CSVEVGGRVYEQYF